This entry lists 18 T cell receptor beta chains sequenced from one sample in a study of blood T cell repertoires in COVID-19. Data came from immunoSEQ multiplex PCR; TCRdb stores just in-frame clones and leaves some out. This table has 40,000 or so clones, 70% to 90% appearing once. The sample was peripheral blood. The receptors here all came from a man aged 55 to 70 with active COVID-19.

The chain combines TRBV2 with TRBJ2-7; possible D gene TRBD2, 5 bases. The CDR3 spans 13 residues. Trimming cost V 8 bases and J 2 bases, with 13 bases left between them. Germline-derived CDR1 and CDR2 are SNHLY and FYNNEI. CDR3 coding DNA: TGTGCCAGCCAGCGGCTCACCCCCTACGAGCAGTACTTC. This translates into CASQRLTPYEQYF.

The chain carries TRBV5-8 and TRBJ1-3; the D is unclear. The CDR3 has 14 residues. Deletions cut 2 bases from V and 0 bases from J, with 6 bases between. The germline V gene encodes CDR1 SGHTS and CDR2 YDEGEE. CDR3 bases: TGTGCCAGCAGCTTCGGGAGCTCTGGAAACACCATATATTTT. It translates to CASSFGSSGNTIYF.

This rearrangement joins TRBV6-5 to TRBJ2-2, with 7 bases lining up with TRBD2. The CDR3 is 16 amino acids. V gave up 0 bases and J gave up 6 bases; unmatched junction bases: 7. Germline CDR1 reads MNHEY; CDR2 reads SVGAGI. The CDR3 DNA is TGTGCCAGCAGTTACTCTGCAGCGGGGCCCCCCGGGGAGCTGTTTTTT. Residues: CASSYSAAGPPGELFF.

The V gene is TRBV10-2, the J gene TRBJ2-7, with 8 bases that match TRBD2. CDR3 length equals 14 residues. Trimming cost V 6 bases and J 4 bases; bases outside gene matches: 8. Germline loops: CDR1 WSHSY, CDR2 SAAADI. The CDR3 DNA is TGCGCCAGCAGCGACGTAGCGGGAAGGTACGAGCAGTACTTC. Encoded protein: CASSDVAGRYEQYF.

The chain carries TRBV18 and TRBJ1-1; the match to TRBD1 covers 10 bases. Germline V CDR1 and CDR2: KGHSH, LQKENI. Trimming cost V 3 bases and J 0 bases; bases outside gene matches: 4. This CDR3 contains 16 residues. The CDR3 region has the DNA TGTGCCAGCTCACCGGGACAGGGGCCCATGAACACTGAAGCTTTCTTT. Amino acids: CASSPGQGPMNTEAFF. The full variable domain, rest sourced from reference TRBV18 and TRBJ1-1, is NAGVMQNPRHLVRRRGQEARLRCSPMKGHSHVYWYRQLPEEGLKFMVYLQKENIIDESGMPKERFSAEFPKEGPSILRIQQVVRGDSAAYFCASSPGQGPMNTEAFFGQGTRLTVV.

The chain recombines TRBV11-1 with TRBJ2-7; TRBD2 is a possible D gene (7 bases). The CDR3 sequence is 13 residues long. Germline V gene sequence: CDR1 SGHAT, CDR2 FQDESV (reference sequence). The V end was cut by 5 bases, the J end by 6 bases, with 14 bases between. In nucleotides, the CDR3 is TGTGCCAGCAGCCGGGGGGCGGCGGGCGAGCAGTACTTC. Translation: CASSRGAAGEQYF.

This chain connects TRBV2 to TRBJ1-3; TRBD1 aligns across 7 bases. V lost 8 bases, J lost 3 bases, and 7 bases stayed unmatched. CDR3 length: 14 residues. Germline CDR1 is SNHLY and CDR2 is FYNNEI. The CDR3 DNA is TGTGCCAGCCGGCCCCAGGGGGGTGGAAACACCATATATTTT. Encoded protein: CASRPQGGGNTIYF. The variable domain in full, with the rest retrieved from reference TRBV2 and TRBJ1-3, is EPEVTQTPSHQVTQMGQEVILRCVPISNHLYFYWYRQILGQKVEFLVSFYNNEISEKSEIFDDQFSVERPDGSNFTLKIRSTKLEDSAMYFCASRPQGGGNTIYFGEGSWLTVV.

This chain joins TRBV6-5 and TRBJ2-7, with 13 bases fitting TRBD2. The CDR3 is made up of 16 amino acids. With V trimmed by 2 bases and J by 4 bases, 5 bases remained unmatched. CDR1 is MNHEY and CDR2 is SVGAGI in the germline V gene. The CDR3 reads CASSYRGLAGVYEQYF. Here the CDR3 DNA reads TGTGCCAGCAGTTACCGAGGACTAGCGGGAGTTTACGAGCAGTACTTC.

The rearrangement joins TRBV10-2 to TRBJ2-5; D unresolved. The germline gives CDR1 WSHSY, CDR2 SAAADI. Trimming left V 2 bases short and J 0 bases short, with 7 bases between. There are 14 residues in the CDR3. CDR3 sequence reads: CASSETQYQETQYF. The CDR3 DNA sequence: TGCGCCAGCAGTGAGACCCAGTACCAAGAGACCCAGTACTTC.

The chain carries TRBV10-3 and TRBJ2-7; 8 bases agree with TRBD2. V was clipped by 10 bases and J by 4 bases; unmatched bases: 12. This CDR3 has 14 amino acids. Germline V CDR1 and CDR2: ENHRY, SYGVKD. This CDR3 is CATVPGGVGYEQYF. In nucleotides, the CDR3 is TGTGCCACCGTACCCGGGGGGGTGGGTTACGAGCAGTACTTC.

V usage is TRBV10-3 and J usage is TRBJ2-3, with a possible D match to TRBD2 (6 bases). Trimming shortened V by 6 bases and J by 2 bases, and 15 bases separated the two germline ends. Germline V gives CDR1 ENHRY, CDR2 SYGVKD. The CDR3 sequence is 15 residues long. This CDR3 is CAISGTGLITDTQYF. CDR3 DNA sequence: TGTGCCATCAGCGGAACGGGACTTATCACAGATACGCAGTATTTT.

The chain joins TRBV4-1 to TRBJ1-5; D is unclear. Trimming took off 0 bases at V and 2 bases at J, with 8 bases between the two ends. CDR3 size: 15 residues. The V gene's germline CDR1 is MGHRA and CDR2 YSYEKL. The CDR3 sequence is CASSQDAAGNQPQHF. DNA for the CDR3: TGCGCCAGCAGCCAAGACGCGGCAGGCAATCAGCCCCAGCATTTT.

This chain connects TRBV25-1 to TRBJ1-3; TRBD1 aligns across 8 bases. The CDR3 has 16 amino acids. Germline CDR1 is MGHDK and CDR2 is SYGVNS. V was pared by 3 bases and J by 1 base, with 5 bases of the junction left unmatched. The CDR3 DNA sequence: TGTGCCAGCAGTGATTTCCAGGGGGCATCTGGAAACACCATATATTTT. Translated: CASSDFQGASGNTIYF.

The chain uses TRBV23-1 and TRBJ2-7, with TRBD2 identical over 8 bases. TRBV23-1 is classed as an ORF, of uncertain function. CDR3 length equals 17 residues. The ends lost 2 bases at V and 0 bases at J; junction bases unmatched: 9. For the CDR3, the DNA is TGCGCCAGCAGTCAAGCCCTAGGAGGACTAGCCTCCTACGAGCAGTACTTC. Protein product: CASSQALGGLASYEQYF.

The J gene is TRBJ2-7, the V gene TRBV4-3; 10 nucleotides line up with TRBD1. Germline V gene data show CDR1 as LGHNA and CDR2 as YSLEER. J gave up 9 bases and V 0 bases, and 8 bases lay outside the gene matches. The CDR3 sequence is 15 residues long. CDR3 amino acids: CASSQDPGQGFGQYF. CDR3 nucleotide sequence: TGCGCCAGCAGCCAAGACCCGGGACAGGGGTTCGGGCAGTACTTC.

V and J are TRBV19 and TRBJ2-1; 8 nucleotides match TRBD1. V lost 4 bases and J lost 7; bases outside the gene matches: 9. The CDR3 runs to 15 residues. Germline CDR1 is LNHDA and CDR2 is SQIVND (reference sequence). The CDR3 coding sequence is TGTGCCAGTAGTACCCCGAGTAGGACAGGGAATGAGCAGTTCTTC. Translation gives CASSTPSRTGNEQFF.

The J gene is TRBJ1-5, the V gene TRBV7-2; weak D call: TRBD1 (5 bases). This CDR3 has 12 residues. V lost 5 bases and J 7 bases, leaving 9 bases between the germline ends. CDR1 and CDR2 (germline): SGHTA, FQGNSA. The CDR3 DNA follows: TGTGCCAGCAGCATCGACAGCCAGCCCCAGCATTTT. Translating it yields CASSIDSQPQHF.

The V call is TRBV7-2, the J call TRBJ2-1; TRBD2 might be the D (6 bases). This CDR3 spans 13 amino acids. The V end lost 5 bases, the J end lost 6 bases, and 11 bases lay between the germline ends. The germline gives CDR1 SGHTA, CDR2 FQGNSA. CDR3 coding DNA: TGTGCCAGCAGCACGGGACTTACCAATGAGCAGTTCTTC. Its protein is CASSTGLTNEQFF.